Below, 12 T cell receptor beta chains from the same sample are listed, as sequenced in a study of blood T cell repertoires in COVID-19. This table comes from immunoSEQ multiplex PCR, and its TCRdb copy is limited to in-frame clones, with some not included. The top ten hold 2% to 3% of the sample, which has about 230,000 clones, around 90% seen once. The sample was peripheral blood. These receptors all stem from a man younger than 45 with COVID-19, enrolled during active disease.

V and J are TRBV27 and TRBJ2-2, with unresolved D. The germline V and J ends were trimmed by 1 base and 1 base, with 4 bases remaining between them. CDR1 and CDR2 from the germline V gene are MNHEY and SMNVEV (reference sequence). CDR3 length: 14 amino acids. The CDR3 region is CASSLFRNTGELFF. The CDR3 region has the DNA TGTGCCAGCAGTTTATTTCGGAACACCGGGGAGCTGTTTTTT.

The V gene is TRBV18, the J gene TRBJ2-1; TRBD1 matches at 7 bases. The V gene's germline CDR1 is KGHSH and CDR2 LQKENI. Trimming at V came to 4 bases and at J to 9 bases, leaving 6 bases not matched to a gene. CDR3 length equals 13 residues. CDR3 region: CASSRGTASEQFF. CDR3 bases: TGTGCCAGCTCACGAGGGACAGCCAGTGAGCAGTTCTTC.

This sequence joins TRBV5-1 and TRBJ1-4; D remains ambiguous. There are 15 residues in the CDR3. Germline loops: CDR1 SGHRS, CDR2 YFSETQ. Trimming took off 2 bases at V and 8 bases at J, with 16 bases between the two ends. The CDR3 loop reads CASSLPTVGGEKLFF. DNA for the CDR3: TGCGCCAGCAGCTTACCGACGGTAGGAGGGGAAAAACTGTTTTTT. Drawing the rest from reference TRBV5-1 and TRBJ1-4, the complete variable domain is KAGVTQTPRYLIKTRGQQVTLSCSPISGHRSVSWYQQTPGQGLQFLFEYFSETQRNKGNFPGRFSGRQFSNSRSEMNVSTLELGDSALYLCASSLPTVGGEKLFFGSGTQLSVL.

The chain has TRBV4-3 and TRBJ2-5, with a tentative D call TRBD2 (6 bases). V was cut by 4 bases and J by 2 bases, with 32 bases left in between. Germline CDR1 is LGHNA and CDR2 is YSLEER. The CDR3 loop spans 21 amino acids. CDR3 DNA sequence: TGCGCCAGCAGCCGGGAGGCCCCTTGGAGGGAGGCCCCCTATACTCAAGAGACCCAGTACTTC. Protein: CASSREAPWREAPYTQETQYF.

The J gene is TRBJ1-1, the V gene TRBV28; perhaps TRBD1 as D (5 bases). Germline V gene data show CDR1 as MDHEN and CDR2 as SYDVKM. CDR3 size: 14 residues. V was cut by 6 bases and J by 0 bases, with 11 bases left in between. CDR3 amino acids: CASSPGGLNTEAFF. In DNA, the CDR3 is TGTGCCAGCAGCCCGGGGGGGTTGAACACTGAAGCTTTCTTT.

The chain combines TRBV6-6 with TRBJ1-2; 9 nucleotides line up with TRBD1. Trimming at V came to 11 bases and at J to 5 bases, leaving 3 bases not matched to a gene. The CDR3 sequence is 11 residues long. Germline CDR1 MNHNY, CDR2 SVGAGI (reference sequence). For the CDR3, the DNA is TGTGCCGCCGGGACAGGGTATGGCTACACCTTC. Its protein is CAAGTGYGYTF.

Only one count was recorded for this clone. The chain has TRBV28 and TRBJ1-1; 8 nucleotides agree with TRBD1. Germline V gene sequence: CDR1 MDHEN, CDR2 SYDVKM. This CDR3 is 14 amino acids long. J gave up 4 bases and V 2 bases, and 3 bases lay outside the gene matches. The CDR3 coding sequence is TGTGCCAGCAGTTTAATTGACAGGGGCACTGAAGCTTTCTTT. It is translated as CASSLIDRGTEAFF. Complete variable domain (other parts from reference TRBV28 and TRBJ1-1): DVKVTQSSRYLVKRTGEKVFLECVQDMDHENMFWYRQDPGLGLRLIYFSYDVKMKEKGDIPEGYSVSREKKERFSLILESASTNQTSMYLCASSLIDRGTEAFFGQGTRLTVV.

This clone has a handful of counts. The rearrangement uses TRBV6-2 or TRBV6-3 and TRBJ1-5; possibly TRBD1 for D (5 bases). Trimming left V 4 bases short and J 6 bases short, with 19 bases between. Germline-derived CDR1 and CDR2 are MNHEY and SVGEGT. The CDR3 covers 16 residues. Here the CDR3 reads CASSLRWQGMGQPQHF. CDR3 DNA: TGTGCCAGCAGTTTACGTTGGCAGGGAATGGGTCAGCCCCAGCATTTT.

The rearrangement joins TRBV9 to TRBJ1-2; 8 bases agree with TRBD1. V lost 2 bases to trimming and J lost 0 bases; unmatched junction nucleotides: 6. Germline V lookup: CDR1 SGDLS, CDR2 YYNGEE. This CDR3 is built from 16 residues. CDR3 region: CASSVTGTGSNYGYTF. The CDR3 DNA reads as TGTGCCAGCAGCGTTACCGGGACAGGTTCTAACTATGGCTACACCTTC.

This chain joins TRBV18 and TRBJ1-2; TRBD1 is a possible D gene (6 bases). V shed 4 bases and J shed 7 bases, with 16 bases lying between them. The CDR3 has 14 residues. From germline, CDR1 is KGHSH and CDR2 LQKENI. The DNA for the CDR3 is TGTGCCAGCTCACAAAACAGGGAATTTAGTGGCTACACCTTC. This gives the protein CASSQNREFSGYTF.

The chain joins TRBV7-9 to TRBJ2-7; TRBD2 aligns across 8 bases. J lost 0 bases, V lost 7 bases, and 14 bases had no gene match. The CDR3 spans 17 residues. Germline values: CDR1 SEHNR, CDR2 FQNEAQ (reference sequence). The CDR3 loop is CASTPLGVAGFSYEQYF. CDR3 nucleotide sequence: TGTGCCAGCACCCCTCTCGGGGTAGCGGGGTTCTCCTACGAGCAGTACTTC.

Written as DNA, the CDR3 is TGTGCCAGCTCACCACCGGGACAGGGTTTGAATGGCTACACCTTC. Translation gives CASSPPGQGLNGYTF. The V gene is TRBV18, the J gene TRBJ1-2; 9 positions match TRBD1. CDR1 and CDR2 (germline): KGHSH, LQKENI. CDR3 size: 15 residues. Losses at the gene ends were 0 bases for V and 6 bases for J; bases not matched to a gene: 5.